The clone carrying this T cell receptor (beta chain) has only one observation. The data belong to a study of T cell changes during pregnancy in multiple sclerosis. Sequencing used immunoSEQ multiplex PCR; TCRdb keeps in-frame clones, though not all of them. The sample yields about 67,000 clones, 90% to 95% seen once. The sequence was collected from a female donor with multiple sclerosis, enrolled in a pregnancy study. The material was peripheral blood, obtained in the second trimester of pregnancy.

In DNA, the CDR3 is TGTGCCAGTAGTATCCCGTGGCAGGCACCTCATCTCTATGGCTACACCTTC. It is translated as CASSIPWQAPHLYGYTF. The V and J genes are TRBV19 and TRBJ1-2; D ambiguous. CDR1 is LNHDA and CDR2 is SQIVND in the germline V gene (reference sequence). V gave up 3 bases and J gave up 4 bases, with 21 bases separating them. The CDR3 runs 17 residues.